Shown below are 4 T cell receptor beta chains from a single sample sequenced in a study of radiotherapy plus CTLA-4 blockade in lung cancer. Repertoires were generated with immunoSEQ multiplex PCR, while TCRdb's copy carries only in-frame clones and drops some. The table has 55,000 to 80,000 clones, around 80% seen once. The input for sequencing was peripheral blood, taken from a patient treated with radiotherapy plus ipilimumab. The receptors derive from a human donor with non-small cell lung cancer who had a complete response to radiotherapy plus ipilimumab.

The chain employs TRBV10-3 and TRBJ2-1; no clear D gene. Germline values: CDR1 ENHRY, CDR2 SYGVKD. Trimming took 6 bases from V and 7 from J, leaving 13 bases between them. There are 13 residues in the CDR3. DNA for the CDR3: TGTGCCATCAGCTTAGACTGGAAAAATGAGCAGTTCTTC. Its translation is CAISLDWKNEQFF.

This chain connects TRBV30 to TRBJ1-3; TRBD1 is a possible D gene (5 bases). V dropped 0 bases and J dropped 2 bases, with 17 bases sitting between them. CDR1 and CDR2 (germline): GTSNPN, SVGIG (reference sequence). CDR3 length equals 17 residues. The CDR3 here is CAWSVRPAGLTGNTIYF. The CDR3 DNA follows: TGTGCCTGGAGTGTACGTCCGGCAGGGTTAACTGGAAACACCATATATTTT.

This sequence joins TRBV5-8 and TRBJ1-1, with unresolved D. The CDR3 is 15 residues long. Germline V lookup: CDR1 SGHTS, CDR2 YDEGEE. Deletions cut 1 base from V and 1 base from J, with 11 bases between. The CDR3 nucleotides read TGTGCCAGCAGCTTGTTCAGCAGCCCGAACACTGAAGCTTTCTTT. It encodes CASSLFSSPNTEAFF.

This chain links TRBV20-1 with TRBJ1-1, with D possibly being TRBD1 (6 bases). In germline, CDR1 is DFQATT, CDR2 SNEGSKA (reference sequence). This CDR3 has 11 residues. V was shortened by 6 bases and J by 6 bases, with 11 bases between the two germline ends. CDR3 residues: CSAHRVPEAFF. The CDR3 nucleotides read TGCAGTGCACACAGGGTCCCTGAAGCTTTCTTT.